This T cell receptor beta chain was profiled in a study of OX40 agonist ivuxolimab in advanced cancers. Study-wide background: Hepatocellular carcinoma, melanoma, renal cell or head and neck cancer was diagnosed in the dose-escalation patients.

Trimming shortened V by 4 bases and J by 7 bases, and 12 bases separated the two germline ends. The CDR3 is made up of 13 amino acids. Per germline, CDR1 SGHTA and CDR2 FQGNSA. Data came from immunoSEQ multiplex PCR; TCRdb stores just in-frame clones and leaves some out. Here the sample spans 100,000 or so clones, about 90% being singletons. The sequence was collected from an adult with an advanced solid tumor such as melanoma, head and neck, liver or kidney cancer. The material sequenced was CD4+ or CD8+ T cells sorted from blood, taken in a trial of the OX40 agonist ivuxolimab. The chain employs TRBV7-2 and TRBJ2-3, with unresolved D. The CDR3 nucleotides read TGTGCCAGCAGCTCGACTCCTTCAAATACGCAGTATTTT. This gives the protein CASSSTPSNTQYF.